The present T cell receptor beta chain was sequenced within a study of Graves' ophthalmopathy and Graves' hyperthyroidism. The study, taken as a whole, reports: Between ophthalmopathy and stable hyperthyroidism, a 13-signature model drew a separation with around 86% sensitivity and just under 83% specificity.

This CDR3 is 14 amino acids long. From germline, CDR1 is SQVTM and CDR2 ANQGSEA. With 4 bases removed from V and 3 bases from J, the gap between germline ends came to 13 bases. Clinical symptoms, serum thyroxine, TRAb, thyroid ultrasound and orbital computed tomography were relied on for diagnosis. As to this clonotype: Its antigen is currently unknown.

Beta-chain TCR CDR3 regions were amplified from RNA transcripts. HTBI primers were employed in first-round RT-PCR, then a second-round multiplex PCR followed. TCRdb processed the multiplex PCR reads anew with MiXCR; each CDR3 protein has one entry. This repertoire shows about 230,000 distinct CDR3 sequences, approximately 42% found once; its top ten account for about half. The clonotype comes from an adult man with Graves' ophthalmopathy. The chain joins TRBV29-1 to TRBJ2-1, with D possibly TRBD2 on 6 matching bases. Sequenced material: peripheral blood. Here the CDR3 DNA reads TGCAGCGTTGGGGGCGGGGAATTCTACAATGAGCAGTTCTTC. Translation: CSVGGGEFYNEQFF.